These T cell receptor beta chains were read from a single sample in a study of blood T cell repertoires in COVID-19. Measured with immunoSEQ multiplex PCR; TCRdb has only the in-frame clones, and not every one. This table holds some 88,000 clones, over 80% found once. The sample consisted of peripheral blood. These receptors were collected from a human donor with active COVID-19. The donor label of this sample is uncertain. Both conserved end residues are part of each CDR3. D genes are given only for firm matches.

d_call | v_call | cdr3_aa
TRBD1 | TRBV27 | CASSPLADRARTEAFF
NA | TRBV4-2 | CASSHMGDTYGYTF
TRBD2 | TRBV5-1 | CASSLGGGGTYEQYF
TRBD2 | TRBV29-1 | CSYARGGQRSYEQYF
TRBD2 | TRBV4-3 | CASSQGTSGGPPVAKNIQYF
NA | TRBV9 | CASTPGSRNSLGEQYF
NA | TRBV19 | CASNPEPNTGELFF
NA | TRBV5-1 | CASSLAPWGGGTEAFF
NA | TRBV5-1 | CASSSQGLNEKLFF
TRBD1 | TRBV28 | CASSSRQGWTGELFF
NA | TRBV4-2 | CASSQDRRPGGYTF
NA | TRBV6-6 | CASSPQQRRGGNQPQHF
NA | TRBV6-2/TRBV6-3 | CASSYAGQKLDIQYF
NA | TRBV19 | CASSIGQGLGNEQFF
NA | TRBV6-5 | CASSERGIGGYTF
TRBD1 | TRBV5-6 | CASSLRPGQKNIQYF
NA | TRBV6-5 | CASSNQGWNTGELFF
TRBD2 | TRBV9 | CASSWTSGPLSSGANVLTF
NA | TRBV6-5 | CASRQGSYEQYF
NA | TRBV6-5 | CASSLGGRVPAFF
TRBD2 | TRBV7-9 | CASSFGEGEQYF
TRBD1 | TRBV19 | CASSSGQGVYRGGNEQFF
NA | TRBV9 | CASSVAGGSNEKLFF
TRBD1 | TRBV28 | CASSFSGQFSNQPQHF
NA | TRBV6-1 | CASSEALGRARGTEAFF
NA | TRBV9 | CASSPLGGNPSGNTIYF
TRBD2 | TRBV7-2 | CASSFSGTSGGQYF
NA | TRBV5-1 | CASSLGPGSGNTIYF
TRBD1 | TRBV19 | CASSTDRVEEKLFF